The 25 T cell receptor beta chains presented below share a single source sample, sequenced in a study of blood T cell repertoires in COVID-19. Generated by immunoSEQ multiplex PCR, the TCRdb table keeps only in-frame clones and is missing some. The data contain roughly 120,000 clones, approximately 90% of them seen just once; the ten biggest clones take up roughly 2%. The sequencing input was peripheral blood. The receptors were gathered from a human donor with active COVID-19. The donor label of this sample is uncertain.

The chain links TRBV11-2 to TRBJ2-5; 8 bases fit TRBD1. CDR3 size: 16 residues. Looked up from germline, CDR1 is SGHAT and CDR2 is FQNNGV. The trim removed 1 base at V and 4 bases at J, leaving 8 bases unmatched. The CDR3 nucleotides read TGTGCCAGCAGCTTAGCGGACAGGGTAGTCGGAGAGACCCAGTACTTC. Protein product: CASSLADRVVGETQYF. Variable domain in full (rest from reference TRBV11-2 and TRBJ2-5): EAGVAQSPRYKIIEKRQSVAFWCNPISGHATLYWYQQILGQGPKLLIQFQNNGVVDDSQLPKDRFSAERLKGVDSTLKIQPAKLEDSAVYLCASSLADRVVGETQYFGPGTRLLVL.

CDR3 bases: TGTGCCAGCAGCTTAATGGGCCGGTCTAATGAAAAACTGTTTTTT. This gives the protein CASSLMGRSNEKLFF. V usage is TRBV7-8 and J usage is TRBJ1-4; no definite D call. Trimming removed 2 bases at V and 3 bases at J, with 10 bases between. CDR3 length: 15 residues. CDR1 is SGHVS and CDR2 is FQNEAQ in the germline V gene.

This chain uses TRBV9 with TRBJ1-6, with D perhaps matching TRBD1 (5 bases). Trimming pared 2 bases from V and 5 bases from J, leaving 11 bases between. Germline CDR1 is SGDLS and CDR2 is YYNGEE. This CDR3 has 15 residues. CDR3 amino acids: CASSVGDSNNSPLHF. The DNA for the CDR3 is TGTGCCAGCAGCGTTGGGGACTCAAATAATTCACCCCTCCACTTT.

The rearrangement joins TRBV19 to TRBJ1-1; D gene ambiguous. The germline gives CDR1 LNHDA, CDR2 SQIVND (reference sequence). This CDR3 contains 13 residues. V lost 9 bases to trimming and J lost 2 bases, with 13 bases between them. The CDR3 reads CASAEKTNTEAFF. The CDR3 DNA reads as TGTGCCAGCGCCGAGAAGACTAACACTGAAGCTTTCTTT.

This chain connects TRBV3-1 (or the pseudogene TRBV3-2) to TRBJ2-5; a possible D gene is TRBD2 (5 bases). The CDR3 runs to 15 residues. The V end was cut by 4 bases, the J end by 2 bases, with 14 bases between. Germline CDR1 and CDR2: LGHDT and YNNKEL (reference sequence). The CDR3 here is CASSPRGRTQETQYF. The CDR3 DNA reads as TGTGCCAGCAGCCCTCGAGGGCGGACTCAAGAGACCCAGTACTTC.

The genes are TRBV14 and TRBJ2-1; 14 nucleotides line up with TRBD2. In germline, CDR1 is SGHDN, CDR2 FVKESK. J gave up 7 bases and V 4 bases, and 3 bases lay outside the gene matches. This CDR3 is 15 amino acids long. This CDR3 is CASSPGLAGGNEQFF. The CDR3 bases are TGTGCCAGCAGCCCCGGACTAGCGGGAGGTAATGAGCAGTTCTTC.

CDR3 coding DNA: TGTGCCAGCAGCCCCACCCTACTAGCGGGTCGTGAGGTGACCCAGTACTTC. Residues: CASSPTLLAGREVTQYF. The V gene is TRBV7-2, the J gene TRBJ2-5; 9 bases fit TRBD2. The CDR3 is 17 residues long. Losses at the gene ends were 5 bases for V and 7 bases for J; bases not matched to a gene: 17. Germline V gene lookup returns CDR1 SGHTA and CDR2 FQGNSA.

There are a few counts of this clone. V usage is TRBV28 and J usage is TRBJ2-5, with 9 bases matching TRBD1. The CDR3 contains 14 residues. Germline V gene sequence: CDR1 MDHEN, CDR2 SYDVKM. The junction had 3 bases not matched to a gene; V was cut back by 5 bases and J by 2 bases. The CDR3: CASSGTGIQETQYF. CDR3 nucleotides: TGTGCCAGCAGTGGGACAGGGATACAAGAGACCCAGTACTTC.

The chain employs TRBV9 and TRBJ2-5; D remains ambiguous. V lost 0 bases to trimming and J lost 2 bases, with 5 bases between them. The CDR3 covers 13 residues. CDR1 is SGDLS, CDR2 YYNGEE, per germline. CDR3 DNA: TGTGCCAGCAGCGTAGGCTATCAAGAGACCCAGTACTTC. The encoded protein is CASSVGYQETQYF.

CDR3 DNA sequence: TGTGCCAGCAGCCCCTTGATGGGGAGGACCAATCAGCCCCAGCATTTT. It specifies CASSPLMGRTNQPQHF. The chain is built from TRBV3-1 (or the pseudogene TRBV3-2) and TRBJ1-5; D is ambiguous. Trimming shortened V by 4 bases and J by 3 bases, and 16 bases separated the two germline ends. CDR1 LGHDT and CDR2 YNNKEL come from the germline V gene (reference sequence). The CDR3 spans 16 residues.

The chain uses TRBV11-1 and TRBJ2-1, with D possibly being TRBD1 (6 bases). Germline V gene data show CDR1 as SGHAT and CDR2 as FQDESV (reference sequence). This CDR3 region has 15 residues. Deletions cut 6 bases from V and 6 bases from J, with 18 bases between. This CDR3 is CASRKPGQEVNEQFF. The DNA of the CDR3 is TGTGCCAGCAGAAAACCGGGACAAGAAGTCAATGAGCAGTTCTTC.

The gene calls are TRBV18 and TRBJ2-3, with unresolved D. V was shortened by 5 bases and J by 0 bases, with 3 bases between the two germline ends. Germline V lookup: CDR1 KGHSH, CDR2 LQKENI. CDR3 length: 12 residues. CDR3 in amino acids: CASSSSTDTQYF. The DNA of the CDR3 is TGTGCCAGCTCATCTAGCACAGATACGCAGTATTTT.

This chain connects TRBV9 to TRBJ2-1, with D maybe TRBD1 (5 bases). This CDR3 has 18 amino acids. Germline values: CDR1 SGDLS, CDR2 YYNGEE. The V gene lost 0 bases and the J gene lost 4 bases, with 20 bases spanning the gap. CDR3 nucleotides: TGTGCCAGCAGCGTAGAACCGATAGGGGCCCCGCCTTACAATGAGCAGTTCTTC. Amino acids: CASSVEPIGAPPYNEQFF.

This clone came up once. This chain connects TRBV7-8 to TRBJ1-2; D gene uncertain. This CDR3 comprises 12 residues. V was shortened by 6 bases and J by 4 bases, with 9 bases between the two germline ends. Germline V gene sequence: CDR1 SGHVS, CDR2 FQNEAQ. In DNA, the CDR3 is TGTGCCAGCAGTCCGGTAGCCTATGGCTACACCTTC. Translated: CASSPVAYGYTF.

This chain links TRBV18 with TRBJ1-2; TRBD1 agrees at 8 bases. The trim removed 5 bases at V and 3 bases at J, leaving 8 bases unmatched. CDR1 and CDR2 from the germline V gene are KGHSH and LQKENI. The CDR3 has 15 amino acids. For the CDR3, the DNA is TGTGCCAGCTCATCCAGACAGGGGAATGACTATGGCTACACCTTC. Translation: CASSSRQGNDYGYTF.

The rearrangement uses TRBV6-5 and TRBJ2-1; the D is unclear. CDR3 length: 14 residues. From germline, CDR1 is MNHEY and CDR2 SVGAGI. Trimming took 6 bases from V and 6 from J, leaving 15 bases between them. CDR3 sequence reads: CASRVPLECNEQFF. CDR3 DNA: TGTGCCAGCAGGGTCCCGCTGGAGTGCAATGAGCAGTTCTTC.

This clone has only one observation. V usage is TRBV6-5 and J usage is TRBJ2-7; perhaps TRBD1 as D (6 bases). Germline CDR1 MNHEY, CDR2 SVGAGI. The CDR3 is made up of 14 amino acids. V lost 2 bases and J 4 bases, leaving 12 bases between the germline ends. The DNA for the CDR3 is TGTGCCAGCAGTTACCAGGGGCCGACATACGAGCAGTACTTC. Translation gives CASSYQGPTYEQYF.

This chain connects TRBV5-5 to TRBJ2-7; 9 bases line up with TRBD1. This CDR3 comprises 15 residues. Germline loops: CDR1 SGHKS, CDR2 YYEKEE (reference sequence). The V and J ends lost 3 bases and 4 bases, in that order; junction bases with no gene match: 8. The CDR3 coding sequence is TGTGCCAGCAGCTCAGTGGGGACAGGGTTTTACGAGCAGTACTTC. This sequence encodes CASSSVGTGFYEQYF.

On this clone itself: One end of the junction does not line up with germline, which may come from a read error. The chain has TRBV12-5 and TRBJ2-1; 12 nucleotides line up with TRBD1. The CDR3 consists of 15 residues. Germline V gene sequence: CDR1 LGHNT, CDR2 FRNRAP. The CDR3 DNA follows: TGTGCTAGTGGCTTGGGACAGGGGGCGAGTAATGAGCAGTTCTTC. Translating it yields CASGLGQGASNEQFF.

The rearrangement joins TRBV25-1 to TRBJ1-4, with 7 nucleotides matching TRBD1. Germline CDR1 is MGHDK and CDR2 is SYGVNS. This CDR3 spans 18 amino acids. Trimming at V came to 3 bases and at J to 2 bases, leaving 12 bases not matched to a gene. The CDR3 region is CASSDRQGVGGTNEKLFF. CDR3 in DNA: TGTGCCAGCAGTGATCGCCAGGGGGTGGGTGGCACTAATGAAAAACTGTTTTTT. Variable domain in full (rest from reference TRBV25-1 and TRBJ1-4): EADIYQTPRYLVIGTGKKITLECSQTMGHDKMYWYQQDPGMELHLIHYSYGVNSTEKGDLSSESTVSRIRTEHFPLTLESARPSHTSQYLCASSDRQGVGGTNEKLFFGSGTQLSVL.

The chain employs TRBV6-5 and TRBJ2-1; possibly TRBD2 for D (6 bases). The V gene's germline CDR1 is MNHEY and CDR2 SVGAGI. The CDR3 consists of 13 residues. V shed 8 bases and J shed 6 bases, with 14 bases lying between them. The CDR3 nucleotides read TGTGCCAGCTGGAGGGGACGGTCCAATGAGCAGTTCTTC. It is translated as CASWRGRSNEQFF.

Here the CDR3 reads CASSFVTGTGMQTQYF. The CDR3 DNA is TGTGCCAGCAGTTTTGTTACCGGGACAGGGATGCAGACCCAGTACTTC. The V call is TRBV6-2 or TRBV6-3, the J call TRBJ2-5; 9 bases align to TRBD1. The germline V gene has CDR1 MNHEY and CDR2 SVGEGT. The CDR3 extends over 16 amino acids. Trimming removed 4 bases from V and 6 bases from J; junction bases left unmatched: 12.

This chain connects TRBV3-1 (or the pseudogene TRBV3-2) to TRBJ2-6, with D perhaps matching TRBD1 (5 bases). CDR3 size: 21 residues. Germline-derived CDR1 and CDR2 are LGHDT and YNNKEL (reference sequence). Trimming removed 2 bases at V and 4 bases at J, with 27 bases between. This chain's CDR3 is CASSQRSLGRVGTLGANVLTF. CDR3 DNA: TGTGCCAGCAGCCAAAGAAGCCTCGGCAGGGTGGGTACTCTGGGGGCCAACGTCCTGACTTTC.

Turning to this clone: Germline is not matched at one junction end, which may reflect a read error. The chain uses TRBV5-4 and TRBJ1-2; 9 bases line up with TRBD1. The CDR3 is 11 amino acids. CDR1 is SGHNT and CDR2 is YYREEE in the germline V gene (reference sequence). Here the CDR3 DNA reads TGTGCCAGCAGCTCCGGGACAGGGACGCTTTTC. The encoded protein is CASSSGTGTLF.

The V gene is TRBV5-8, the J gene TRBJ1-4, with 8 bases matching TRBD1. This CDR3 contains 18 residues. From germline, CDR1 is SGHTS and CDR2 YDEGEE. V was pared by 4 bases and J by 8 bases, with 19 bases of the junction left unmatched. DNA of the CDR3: TGTGCCAGCAGCACCCTATTGGGTCGAGGACAGGGTGGAGAAAAACTGTTTTTT. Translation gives CASSTLLGRGQGGEKLFF.